The 2 T cell receptor beta chains given below trace back to one sample, sequenced in a study of blood T cells in healthy people across ages. With a J-beta primer mix and a sample-barcoded 5' primer, a second PCR ran about 6 to 11 cycles. TCRdb fed the 5' RACE reads into MiXCR, producing one record per CDR3 protein. The table includes about 760,000 distinct CDR3 sequences, 45% to 70% detected once. Sample: blood. These receptors were obtained from a man aged 40-49 years in good health.

This clonotype occurred a few times. The chain combines TRBV9 with TRBJ2-1, with D uncertain. This CDR3 has 16 residues. From germline, CDR1 is SGDLS and CDR2 YYNGEE. Trimming removed 2 bases at V and 9 bases at J, with 21 bases between. As DNA, the CDR3 is TGTGCCAGCAGCGTCGCGTTCCTAGGTTATGGTGGTGAGCAGTTCTTC. It is translated as CASSVAFLGYGGEQFF.

V is TRBV3-1 and J is TRBJ1-6, with TRBD1 as a possible D gene (6 bases). Germline V gene data show CDR1 as LGHDT and CDR2 as YNNKEL (reference sequence). The CDR3 extends over 13 amino acids. Trimming left V 4 bases short and J 5 bases short, with 6 bases between. The CDR3 is CASSRTDNSPLHF. CDR3 sequence (DNA): TGTGCCAGCAGCCGGACAGATAATTCACCCCTCCACTTT.